This T cell receptor (beta chain) is from a study of cytotoxic CD8 clonotypes in ibrutinib-treated CLL. Turning to this clone: The antigen is not known.

Measured with immunoSEQ multiplex PCR; TCRdb has only the in-frame clones, and not every one. The data hold more than 200,000 clones, with around three quarters observed a single time. Broader study findings: Relative to age-matched healthy donors, clonality at baseline was higher, and it tracked circulating CD8+ T-cell counts.

The CDR3 is made up of 14 amino acids. Trimming removed 5 bases at V and 2 bases at J, with 11 bases between. Germline lookup yields CDR1 MRHNA and CDR2 SNTAGT. This chain uses TRBV6-4 with TRBJ2-3; D not certain. The specimen was PBMCs, collected after 24 months of ibrutinib treatment. The sequence was collected from a human donor with chronic lymphocytic leukemia. CDR3 loop: CASSMGGSTDTQYF. The CDR3 DNA is TGTGCCAGCAGTATGGGCGGATCCACAGATACGCAGTATTTT.